This T cell receptor beta chain was identified during a study of PD-1 blockade in classical Hodgkin lymphoma. Broader study findings: Lower baseline TCR diversity marked trial partial responders and progressors. According to reports, newly diagnosed patients had lower baseline TCR diversity than healthy donors, and relapsed/refractory patients had lower baseline TCR diversity still.

Following autologous stem cell transplantation, relapse occurred in every patient, and exposure to brentuximab vedotin varied. Thawed PBMCs were the source of CD8+ T cells, obtained through magnetic negative selection. In germline, CDR1 is SGHVS, CDR2 FNYEAQ. This CDR3 region has 17 residues. The J segment lost 4 bases and the V segment lost 1 base, leaving 7 bases of the junction unmatched. This clone is large (0.1 to 1%) within its sample. Its specificity is not known. Measured with immunoSEQ multiplex PCR; TCRdb has only the in-frame clones, and not every one. The sample carries under 2,000 clones, over 60% recorded once.

Sequencing used CD8+ T cells from blood, obtained at baseline. This chain joins TRBV7-6 and TRBJ2-2, with 9 bases that match TRBD2. The receptor's source is a human donor with classical Hodgkin lymphoma. The CDR3 loop is CASSLGAGGPGTGELFF. The CDR3 nucleotides are TGTGCCAGCAGCTTAGGCGCGGGAGGGCCCGGCACCGGGGAGCTGTTTTTT.